Below, 20 T cell receptor beta chains from the same sample are listed, as sequenced in a study of T cells in women clearing cervical HPV infection listed by TCRdb under 2018. Libraries were built with the immunoSEQ multiplex PCR assay. In TCRdb, the immuneACCESS table is reduced to in-frame sequences with V and J assigned. These tables do not hold every clone; where another copy was compared, an unresolved V gene accounts for under half, and the others remain unexplained. The table for this sample records tens of thousands of clones. The ten largest clonotypes hold about 5% of the sample. The specimen sequenced was blood buffy coat. The receptors derive from a woman between 18 and 75 years old with a cervical HPV16 infection that either progressed to CIN3+ or cleared (not recorded which).

On this clone itself: The CDR3 end is not reached by the read, which stops 3 residues before it; the germline J gene fills it in. The V gene is TRBV6-1, the J gene TRBJ2-2, with TRBD1 identical over 7 bases. The germline gives CDR1 MNHNS, CDR2 SASEGT. With 1 base clipped from V and 1 base from J, the junction kept 0 bases outside the gene matches. This CDR3 contains 15 residues. The sequenced part of the CDR3 DNA is TGTGCCAGCAGTGAAGGGACAGGGAACACCGGGGAG. It encodes CASSEGTGNTGE. In full, the CDR3 is CASSEGTGNTGELFF.

Details on this clone: Read coverage stops 3 residues before the CDR3 terminus; the germline J gene supplies the remainder. The V call is TRBV7-9, the J call TRBJ2-3; 8 nucleotides agree with TRBD2. This CDR3 spans 13 amino acids. Germline V gene data show CDR1 as SEHNR and CDR2 as FQNEAQ (reference sequence). After removal of 7 bases from V and 5 bases from J, the junction contained 5 bases not matched to a gene. CDR3: CASTGGAEDTQYF. The part of the CDR3 DNA that was read is TGTGCCAGCACCGGGGGGGCTGAAGATACG.

Remarks on this clone: The read ends 3 residues shy of where the CDR3 ends; the end is completed using the germline J gene. The rearrangement joins TRBV9 to TRBJ2-2; 7 nucleotides line up with TRBD2. Germline assignment: CDR1 SGDLS and CDR2 YYNGEE. This CDR3 comprises 17 residues. V shed 4 bases, J shed 3 bases, and the junction held 12 bases outside the gene matches. The DNA read from the CDR3 is TGTGCCAGCAGCCCGGCAGTGGGGGGGGTCGACACCGGGGAG. As protein: CASSPAVGGVDTGE. The full CDR3 sequence reads CASSPAVGGVDTGELFF.

Worth noting for this clone: The observed sequence ends 3 residues before the CDR3 terminus, with the missing tail filled in from the germline J gene. The J gene is TRBJ2-1, the V gene TRBV7-8; 13 bases fit TRBD2. This CDR3 is 18 amino acids long. V shed 9 bases and J 3 bases; nucleotides not matched to a gene: 14. The V gene's germline CDR1 is SGHVS and CDR2 FQNEAQ. The CDR3 bases that were read are TGTGCCAGAAGCAGGGGCACTAGCGGGGGGGCCAACTACAATGAG. This encodes CARSRGTSGGANYNE. The CDR3 in its entirety is CARSRGTSGGANYNEQFF.

Note on this clone: Sequencing ends 3 residues short of the CDR3 end; the germline J gene provides the rest. The chain recombines TRBV20-1 with TRBJ2-4; 7 nucleotides line up with TRBD1. The CDR3 runs 15 residues. The V and J ends lost 5 bases and 2 bases, in that order; junction bases with no gene match: 9. CDR1 is DFQATT, CDR2 SNEGSKA, per germline (reference sequence). The CDR3 protein is CSAHPTGTSKNIQYF. The CDR3 bases that were read are TGCAGTGCTCACCCGACAGGGACATCCAAAAACATT.

The covered CDR3 bases are TGTGCCAGCAGTTCTGCGGGGGACGGGCATACG. Amino acids: CASSSAGDGHT. Given in full, the CDR3 is CASSSAGDGHTQYF. The rearrangement links TRBV6-2 or TRBV6-3 to TRBJ2-3, with 7 positions matching TRBD2. The read falls 3 residues short of the CDR3 end, and the missing part is taken from the germline J gene. Unmatched junction bases numbered 8, after V lost 4 bases and J lost 7 bases. Germline V gene lookup returns CDR1 MNHEY and CDR2 SVGEGT. The CDR3 runs 14 residues.

About this clone itself: Sequencing ends 3 residues short of the CDR3 end; the germline J gene provides the rest. V is TRBV2 and J is TRBJ2-1, with TRBD1 matching over 8 bases. The length of the CDR3 is 14 residues. Germline CDR1 reads SNHLY; CDR2 reads FYNNEI. Trimming removed 7 bases from V and 7 bases from J; junction bases left unmatched: 9. CDR3 residues: CASKTGATGNEQFF. Partial CDR3 DNA: TGTGCCAGCAAGACAGGGGCTACGGGTAATGAG.

In regard to this clone: With the read ending 3 residues before the CDR3 end, the germline J gene is used to fill in that end. This chain uses TRBV11-1 with TRBJ1-1; 8 nucleotides line up with TRBD1. The CDR3 has 12 amino acids. The V gene end was trimmed by 5 bases and the J gene end by 5 bases; junction bases not matched to a gene: 1. The V gene's germline CDR1 is SGHAT and CDR2 FQDESV (reference sequence). The CDR3: CASSRQGTEAFF. Partial CDR3 DNA: TGTGCCAGCAGCCGACAGGGGACTGAA.

Details on this clone: The CDR3 goes on 3 residues after the read ends, and that part is filled in from the germline J gene. This sequence joins TRBV7-6 and TRBJ2-5, with D uncertain. The V end was cut by 2 bases, the J end by 1 base, with 14 bases between. CDR1 is SGHVS and CDR2 is FNYEAQ in the germline V gene. The CDR3 has 16 residues. The CDR3: CASSLRAWASQETQYF. CDR3 bases read: TGTGCCAGCAGCTTAAGGGCCTGGGCCAGCCAAGAGACC.

Regarding this clone: The CDR3 end falls 3 residues outside the read, so it is completed with the germline J gene. V usage is TRBV5-6 and J usage is TRBJ1-1; 7 bases map to TRBD1. CDR1 is SGHDT, CDR2 YYEEEE, per germline. The CDR3 has 13 residues. The V segment lost 5 bases and the J segment 5 bases; nucleotides outside the gene matches: 6. The CDR3 region is CASRTGPGTEAFF. The sequenced part of the CDR3 DNA is TGTGCCAGCAGGACAGGGCCTGGGACTGAA. The full variable domain, its missing parts supplied by reference TRBV5-6 and TRBJ1-1, is DAGVTQSPTHLIKTRGQQVTLRCSPKSGHDTVSWYQQALGQGPQFIFQYYEEEERQRGNFPDRFSGHQFPNYSSELNVNALLLGDSALYLCASRTGPGTEAFFGQGTRLTVV.

As to this clone: The CDR3 end is not reached by the read, which stops 3 residues before it; the germline J gene fills it in. The chain recombines TRBV6-1 with TRBJ2-1; a possible D gene is TRBD2 (6 bases). The CDR3 is 15 amino acids. V dropped 2 bases and J dropped 9 bases, with 17 bases sitting between them. Germline CDR1 reads MNHNS; CDR2 reads SASEGT. This CDR3 reads CASSESLSGLFEQFF. Partial CDR3 DNA: TGTGCCAGCAGTGAAAGCCTAAGCGGGTTGTTTGAG.

Comments on this clone: Sequencing ends 3 residues short of the CDR3 end; the germline J gene provides the rest. The V gene is TRBV10-1, the J gene TRBJ2-7; a possible D gene is TRBD1 (5 bases). The germline V gene encodes CDR1 WNHNN and CDR2 SYGVQD (reference sequence). Deletions cut 6 bases from V and 0 bases from J, with 15 bases between. This CDR3 region has 15 residues. CDR3 DNA, as far as it was read: TGCGCCAGCAGCACAGGACGGTGGGGCTCCTACGAG. Translating it yields CASSTGRWGSYE. The CDR3, in full, reads CASSTGRWGSYEQYF.

With regard to this clone: The CDR3 end lies 3 residues beyond the end of the read and is filled in from the germline J gene. V usage is TRBV2 and J usage is TRBJ1-1, with 8 bases that match TRBD1. V shed 5 bases and J 7 bases; nucleotides not matched to a gene: 3. The CDR3 extends over 12 amino acids. CDR1 and CDR2 (germline): SNHLY, FYNNEI. CDR3 in amino acids: CASSPTGVEAFF. CDR3 DNA (partial): TGTGCCAGCAGTCCGACAGGGGTTGAA. The whole variable domain, remainder taken from reference TRBV2 and TRBJ1-1, is EPEVTQTPSHQVTQMGQEVILRCVPISNHLYFYWYRQILGQKVEFLVSFYNNEISEKSEIFDDQFSVERPDGSNFTLKIRSTKLEDSAMYFCASSPTGVEAFFGQGTRLTVV.

As concerns this clone: The read ends 3 residues shy of where the CDR3 ends; the end is completed using the germline J gene. The chain employs TRBV10-2 and TRBJ1-2; tentative D call: TRBD1 (6 bases). Trimming shortened V by 2 bases and J by 1 base, and 8 bases separated the two germline ends. Germline assignment: CDR1 WSHSY and CDR2 SAAADI. This CDR3 has 14 amino acids. CDR3 bases read: TGCGCCAGCAGTGAGCAGGGGAGTAACTATGGC. Its protein is CASSEQGSNYG. In full, the CDR3 is CASSEQGSNYGYTF.

With regard to this clone: Read coverage stops 3 residues before the CDR3 terminus; the germline J gene supplies the remainder. This rearrangement joins TRBV5-6 to TRBJ1-2; D call uncertain. The V gene's germline CDR1 is SGHDT and CDR2 YYEEEE. This CDR3 has 14 residues. Between the trimmed V and J ends, which lost 3 bases and 4 bases, there was a span of 13 bases. CDR3 DNA, as far as it was read: TGTGCCAGCAGCTACCCAGGCCCACCCTATGGC. The encoded protein is CASSYPGPPYG. The complete CDR3 sequence is CASSYPGPPYGYTF.

The covered CDR3 bases are TGTGCCAGCAGTGAACCCCGGGCTGGAAACACC. The encoded protein is CASSEPRAGNT. The CDR3 reads in full as CASSEPRAGNTIYF. The chain has TRBV2 and TRBJ1-3; D gene unclear. The CDR3 is cut off 3 residues early in the read; its end comes from the germline J gene. Per the germline V gene, CDR1 is SNHLY and CDR2 is FYNNEI. This CDR3 has 14 residues. Trimming left V 2 bases short and J 2 bases short, with 7 bases between.

In the case of this clone: Read sequence stops 3 residues before the CDR3 end, and the germline J gene provides the missing end. V gene TRBV11-3 combines with J gene TRBJ2-7; 7 nucleotides align to TRBD1. The germline V gene encodes CDR1 SGHNT and CDR2 YENEEA. The V gene end was trimmed by 5 bases and the J gene end by 4 bases; junction bases not matched to a gene: 8. There are 14 residues in the CDR3. The part of the CDR3 DNA that was read is TGTGCCAGCAGCCTAGGACAGGTACAATACGAG. Encoded protein: CASSLGQVQYE. The entire CDR3 protein is CASSLGQVQYEQYF.

In the case of this clone: The read ends 3 residues early relative to the CDR3; the germline J gene fills the gap. The J gene is TRBJ1-2, the V gene TRBV11-2; 8 positions match TRBD1. J was trimmed by 6 bases and V by 2 bases; bases with no gene match: 8. The V gene's germline CDR1 is SGHAT and CDR2 FQNNGV. The CDR3 extends over 15 amino acids. The CDR3 spells CASSLSGTGGDGYTF. The DNA read from the CDR3 is TGTGCCAGCAGCTTATCGGGAACAGGGGGAGATGGC.

Here the CDR3 reads CASSEVRTGNTEAFF. CDR3 DNA (partial): TGCGCCAGCAGTGAAGTGCGGACAGGGAACACTGAA. This chain uses TRBV10-1 with TRBJ1-1; TRBD1 matches 7 bases. The CDR3 end is not reached by the read, which stops 3 residues before it; the germline J gene fills it in. The CDR3 totals 15 residues. The J segment lost 1 base and the V segment lost 3 bases, leaving 5 bases of the junction unmatched. Germline CDR1 and CDR2: WNHNN and SYGVQD (reference sequence).

Comments on this clone: The CDR3 is cut off 3 residues early in the read; its end comes from the germline J gene. This chain uses TRBV20-1 with TRBJ2-7, with 11 bases aligning to TRBD1. This CDR3 has 15 residues. The V segment lost 3 bases and the J segment 0 bases; nucleotides outside the gene matches: 4. Germline V CDR1 and CDR2: DFQATT, SNEGSKA (reference sequence). The CDR3 loop is CSARGGQGDSYEQYF. The CDR3 bases that were read are TGCAGTGCTAGGGGGGGACAGGGGGACTCCTACGAG.